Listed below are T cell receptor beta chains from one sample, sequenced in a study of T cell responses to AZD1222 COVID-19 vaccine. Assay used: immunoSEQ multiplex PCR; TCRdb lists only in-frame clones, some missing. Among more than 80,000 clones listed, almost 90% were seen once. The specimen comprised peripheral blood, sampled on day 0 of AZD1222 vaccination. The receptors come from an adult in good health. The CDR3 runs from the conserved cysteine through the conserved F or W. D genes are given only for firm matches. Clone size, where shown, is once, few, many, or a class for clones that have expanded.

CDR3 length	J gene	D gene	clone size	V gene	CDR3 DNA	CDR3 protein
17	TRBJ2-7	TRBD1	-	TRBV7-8	TGTGCCAGCAGCCTAAGGGTCCGGGACAGGGGGCTCCTCGAGCAGTACTTC	CASSLRVRDRGLLEQYF
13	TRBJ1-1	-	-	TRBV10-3	TGTGCCATCAGACGACAGTCCTACACTGAAGCTTTCTTT	CAIRRQSYTEAFF
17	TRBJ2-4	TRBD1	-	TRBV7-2	TGTGCCAGCAGCTTGCCCTCTCCGGGACAGGGAAGGAACATTCAGTACTTC	CASSLPSPGQGRNIQYF
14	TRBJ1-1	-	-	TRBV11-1	TGTGCCAGCAGCCTTCACAGTGCGGACACTGAAGCTTTCTTT	CASSLHSADTEAFF
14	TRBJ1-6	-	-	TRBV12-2	TGTGCAAGTCGCCCAACAGGGGGCATTACGCCCCTCCACTTT	CASRPTGGITPLHF
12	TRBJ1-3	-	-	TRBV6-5	TGTGCCAGCAGTTCCCCAGGAAACACCATATATTTT	CASSSPGNTIYF
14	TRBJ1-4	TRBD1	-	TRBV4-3	TGCGCCAGCAGCCAAGGACAGGGAGGCGAAAAACTGTTTTTT	CASSQGQGGEKLFF
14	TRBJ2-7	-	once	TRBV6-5	TGTGCCAGCAGTTACACGAGAGACACCTACGAGCAGTACTTC	CASSYTRDTYEQYF
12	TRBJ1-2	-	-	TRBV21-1	TGTGCCAGCAGCACCTCAGGGGGTGGCTACACCTTC	CASSTSGGGYTF
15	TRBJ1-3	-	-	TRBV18	TGTGCCAGCTCAGCCAGGGAGTTCAGTGGAAACACCATATATTTT	CASSAREFSGNTIYF
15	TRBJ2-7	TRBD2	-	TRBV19	TGTGCCAGTAGCCGGACGGGGGGGGCTTCGTACGAGCAGTACTTC	CASSRTGGASYEQYF
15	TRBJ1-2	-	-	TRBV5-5	TGTGCCAGCAGTCTCCAGACAGATCCGAACTATGGCTACACCTTC	CASSLQTDPNYGYTF
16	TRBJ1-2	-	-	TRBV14	TGTGCCAGCAGCCCCGGTGGAGGGGAGGTGAACTATGGCTACACCTTC	CASSPGGGEVNYGYTF
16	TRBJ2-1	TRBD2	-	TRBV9	TGTGCCAGCAGCGTAGGAGGCGGGAGCTCCTACAATGAGCAGTTCTTC	CASSVGGGSSYNEQFF
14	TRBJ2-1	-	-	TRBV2	TGTGCCAGCAGTGTCAGGAGCTCCTACAATGAGCAGTTCTTC	CASSVRSSYNEQFF
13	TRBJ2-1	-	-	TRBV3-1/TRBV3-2	TGTGCCAGCAGCTCGGACACGTACAATGAGCAGTTCTTC	CASSSDTYNEQFF
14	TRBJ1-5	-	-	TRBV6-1	TGTGCCAGCAGTGAAGGCGGGAGCAATCAGCCCCAGCATTTT	CASSEGGSNQPQHF
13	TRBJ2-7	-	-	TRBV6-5	TGTGCCAGCAGTTACCAGCGCGGGTACGAGCAGTACTTC	CASSYQRGYEQYF
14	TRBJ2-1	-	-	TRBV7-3	TGTGCCAGCAGCCCCGGAGTAGTTAACAATGAGCAGTTCTTC	CASSPGVVNNEQFF
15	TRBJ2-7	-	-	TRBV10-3	TGTGCCATCAGTGAAGGCCTTGGGGAAGCCTACGAGCAGTACTTC	CAISEGLGEAYEQYF
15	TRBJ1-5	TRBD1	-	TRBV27	TGTGCCAGCAGCCTTGGACAGGGTATTAATCAGCCCCAGCATTTT	CASSLGQGINQPQHF
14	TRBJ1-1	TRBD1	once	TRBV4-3	TGCGCCAGCAGCCAACAAGGACAGGGAACTGAAGCTTTCTTT	CASSQQGQGTEAFF
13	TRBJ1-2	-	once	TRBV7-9	TGTGCCAGCAGCTTAACAGAGTACTATGGCTACACCTTC	CASSLTEYYGYTF